This T cell receptor beta chain was captured by sequencing in a study of PD-L1 blockade in urothelial cancer. This clone counts as medium-sized. Germline lookup yields CDR1 SGHNT and CDR2 YENEEA. CDR3 length: 16 amino acids. The V end lost 4 bases, the J end lost 5 bases, and 17 bases lay between the germline ends. T cell fraction in FFPE tumors relied on housekeeping gene quantification. This table comes from immunoSEQ multiplex PCR, and its TCRdb copy is limited to in-frame clones, with some not included. The repertoire has about 1,700 clones, about 33% of them found once; the top ten carry about 33%.

This rearrangement joins TRBV11-3 to TRBJ2-2, with D maybe TRBD2 (6 bases). Sequencing was performed on tumor tissue, taken before atezolizumab (anti-PD-L1) treatment. This clonotype was sampled from a man between 60 and 75 years old with urothelial cancer. CDR3: CASSSRGGGDTGELFF. For the CDR3, the DNA is TGTGCCAGCAGCTCTAGAGGTGGAGGGGATACCGGGGAGCTGTTTTTT.